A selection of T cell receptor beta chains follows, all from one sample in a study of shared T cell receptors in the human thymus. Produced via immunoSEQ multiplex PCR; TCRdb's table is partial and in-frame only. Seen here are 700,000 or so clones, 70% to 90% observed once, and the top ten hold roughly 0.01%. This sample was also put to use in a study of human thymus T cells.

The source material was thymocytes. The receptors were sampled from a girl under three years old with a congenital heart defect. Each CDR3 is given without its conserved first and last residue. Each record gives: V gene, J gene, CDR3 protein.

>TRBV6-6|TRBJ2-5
ASSSRRLRGQETQY
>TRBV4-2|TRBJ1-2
ASSQGNAGANYGYT
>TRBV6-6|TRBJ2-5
ASSHRPVQETQY
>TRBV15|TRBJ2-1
ATSRTGFEGNEQF
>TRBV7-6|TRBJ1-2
ASSLAGGGPYGYT
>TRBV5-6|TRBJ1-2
ASSPTGWIYT
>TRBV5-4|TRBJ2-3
ASSRRQGHTDTQY
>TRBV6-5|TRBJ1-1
ASIPGPTEAF
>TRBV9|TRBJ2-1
ASSAPPTSGPYNEQF
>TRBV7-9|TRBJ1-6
ASSLRRSGDSPLH
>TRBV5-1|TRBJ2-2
ASSLTPRGAGELF
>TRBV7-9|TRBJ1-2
ASSFLDGYT
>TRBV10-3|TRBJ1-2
AISDPPVFMESFYGYT
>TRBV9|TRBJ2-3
ASSVAHGGAGDTQY
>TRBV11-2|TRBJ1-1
ASSARQGLNTEAF
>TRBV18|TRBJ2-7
ASSPPGPHFSYEQY
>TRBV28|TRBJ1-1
ASSFLTGEGTEAF
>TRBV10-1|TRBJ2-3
ASRAGQNTDTQY
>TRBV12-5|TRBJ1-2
ASGLVPGDGYT
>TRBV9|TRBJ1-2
ASSVGTHWDGYT
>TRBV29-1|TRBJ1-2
SVEFKEGPNYGYT
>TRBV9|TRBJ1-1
ASSVVGVAGDTEAF
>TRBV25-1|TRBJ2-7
ASSESGGGPFYEQY
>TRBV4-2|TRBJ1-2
ASSPLKGQGESYGYT
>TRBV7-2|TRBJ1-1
ASSPPQNMNTEAF
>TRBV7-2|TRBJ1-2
ASSFATGTAGGYT
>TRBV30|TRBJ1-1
AWMERGRYDTEAF
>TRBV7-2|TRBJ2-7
ASSLDPGQGAYEQY
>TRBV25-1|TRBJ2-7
ASSWGPGNSYEQY
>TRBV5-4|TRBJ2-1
ASSLSLRGPSSYNEQF
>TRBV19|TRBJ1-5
ASSIGGQGLYSNQPQH
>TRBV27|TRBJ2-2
ASSYRGGLAATGELF
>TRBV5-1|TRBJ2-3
ASRTDPLAGGPDTQY
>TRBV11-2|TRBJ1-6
ASSFAKDPGSGSPLH
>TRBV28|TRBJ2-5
ASSSRDHGTQY
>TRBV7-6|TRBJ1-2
ASSFFGAGPMRADSYGYT
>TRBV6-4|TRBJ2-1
ASSEEGGPANEQF
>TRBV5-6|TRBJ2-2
ASLPRPGGSGELF
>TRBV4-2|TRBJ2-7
ASSQRAGTDLRQY
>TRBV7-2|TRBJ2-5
ASSLAAQVWETQY
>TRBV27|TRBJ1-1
ASSLGQNTEAF
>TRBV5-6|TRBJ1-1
ASSSPVLNTEAF
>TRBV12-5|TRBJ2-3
ASGPGLYTDSITDTQY
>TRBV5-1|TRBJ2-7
ASSLAPPGNRGRDVYEQY
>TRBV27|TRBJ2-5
ASSCYGGGYQETQY